This T cell receptor (beta chain) is from a study of graft-versus-host responses after intestinal transplantation. This CDR3 region has 14 residues. Germline-derived CDR1 and CDR2 are SQVTM and ANQGSEA. V lost 1 base and J 6 bases, leaving 16 bases between the germline ends. The repertoire was sequenced with immunoSEQ multiplex PCR; TCRdb's copy has only in-frame clones and lacks some. The table includes 15,000 to 17,000 clones, more than 25% detected once. Findings and caveats of the study: Recipient marrow harbored GvH clones, some of which surfaced first in ileum or blood.

The sequenced sample was alloreactive CD4+ T cells from a mixed lymphocyte reaction culture, obtained before intestinal transplant. Regarding subset: CFSE-low proliferating T cells sorted from roughly six-day pre-transplant mixed lymphocyte reaction (GvH or HvG direction). The chain employs TRBV29-1 and TRBJ2-7, with a possible D match to TRBD2 (5 bases). The receptor's source is a human patient who received an intestinal transplant. The CDR3 here is CSVEVRLATLEQYF. CDR3 coding DNA: TGCAGCGTTGAAGTCCGGCTAGCCACCCTCGAGCAGTACTTC.